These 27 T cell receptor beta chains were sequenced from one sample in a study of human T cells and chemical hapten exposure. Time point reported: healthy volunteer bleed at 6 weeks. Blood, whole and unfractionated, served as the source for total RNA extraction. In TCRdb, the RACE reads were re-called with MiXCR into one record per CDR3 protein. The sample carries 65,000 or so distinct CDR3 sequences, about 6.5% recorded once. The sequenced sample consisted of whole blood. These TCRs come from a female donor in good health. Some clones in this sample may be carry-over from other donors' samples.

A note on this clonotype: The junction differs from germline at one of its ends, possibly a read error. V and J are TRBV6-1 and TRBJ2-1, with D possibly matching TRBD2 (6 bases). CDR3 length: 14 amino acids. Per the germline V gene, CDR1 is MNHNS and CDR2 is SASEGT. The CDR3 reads CASREAGTFNEQFF. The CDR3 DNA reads TGTGCCAGCAGAGAAGCCGGGACTTTCAATGAGCAGTTCTTC.

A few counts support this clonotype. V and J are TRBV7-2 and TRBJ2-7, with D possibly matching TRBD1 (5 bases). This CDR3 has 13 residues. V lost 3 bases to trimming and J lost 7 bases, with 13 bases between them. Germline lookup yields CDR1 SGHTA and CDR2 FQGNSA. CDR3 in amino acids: CASSLDTEGEQYF. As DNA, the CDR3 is TGTGCCAGCAGCTTGGACACCGAAGGAGAGCAGTACTTC.

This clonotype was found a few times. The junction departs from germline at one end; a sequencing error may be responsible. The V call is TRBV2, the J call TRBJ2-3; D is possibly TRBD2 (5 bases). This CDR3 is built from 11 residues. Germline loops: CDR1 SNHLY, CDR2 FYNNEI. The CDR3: CASSRVRDLDF. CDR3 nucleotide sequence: TGTGCCAGCTCTAGGGTACGGGATCTCGATTTT.

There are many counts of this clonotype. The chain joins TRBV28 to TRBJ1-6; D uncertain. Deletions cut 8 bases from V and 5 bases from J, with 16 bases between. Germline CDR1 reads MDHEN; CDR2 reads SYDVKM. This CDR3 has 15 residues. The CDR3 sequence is CASSGPPHHNSPLHF. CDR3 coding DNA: TGTGCCAGCTCTGGGCCACCTCATCATAATTCACCCCTCCACTTT. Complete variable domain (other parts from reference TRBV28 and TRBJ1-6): DVKVTQSSRYLVKRTGEKVFLECVQDMDHENMFWYRQDPGLGLRLIYFSYDVKMKEKGDIPEGYSVSREKKERFSLILESASTNQTSMYLCASSGPPHHNSPLHFGNGTRLTVT.

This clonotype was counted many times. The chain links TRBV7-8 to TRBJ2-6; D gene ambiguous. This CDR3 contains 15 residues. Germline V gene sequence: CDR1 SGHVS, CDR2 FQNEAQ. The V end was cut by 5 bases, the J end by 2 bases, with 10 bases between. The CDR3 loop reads CASSPEQPGANVLTF. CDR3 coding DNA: TGTGCCAGCAGCCCGGAACAGCCTGGGGCCAACGTCCTGACTTTC.

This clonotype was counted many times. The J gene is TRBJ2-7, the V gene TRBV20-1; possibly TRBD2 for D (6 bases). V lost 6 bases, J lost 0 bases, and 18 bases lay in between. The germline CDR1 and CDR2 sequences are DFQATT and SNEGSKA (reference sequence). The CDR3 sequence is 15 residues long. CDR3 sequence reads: CSAPELGRGSYEQYF. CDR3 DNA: TGCAGTGCCCCGGAACTGGGGCGGGGCTCCTACGAGCAGTACTTC.

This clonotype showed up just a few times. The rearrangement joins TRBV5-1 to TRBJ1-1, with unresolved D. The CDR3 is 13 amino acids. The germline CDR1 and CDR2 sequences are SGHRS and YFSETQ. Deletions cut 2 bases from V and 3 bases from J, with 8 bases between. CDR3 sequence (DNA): TGCGCCAGCAGCTTCAAGGGTGACACTGAAGCTTTCTTT. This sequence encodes CASSFKGDTEAFF.

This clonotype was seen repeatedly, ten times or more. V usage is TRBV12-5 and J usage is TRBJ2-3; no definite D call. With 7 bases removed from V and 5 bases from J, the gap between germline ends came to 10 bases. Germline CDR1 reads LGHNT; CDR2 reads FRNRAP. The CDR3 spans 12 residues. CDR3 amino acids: CASARDVDTQYF. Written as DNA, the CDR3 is TGTGCTAGTGCCCGTGATGTAGATACGCAGTATTTT.

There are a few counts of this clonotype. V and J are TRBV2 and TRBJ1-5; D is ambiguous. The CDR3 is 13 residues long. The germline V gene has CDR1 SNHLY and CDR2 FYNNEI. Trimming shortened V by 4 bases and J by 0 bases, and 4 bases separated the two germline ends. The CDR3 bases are TGTGCCAGCAGTGGGAATAGCAATCAGCCCCAGCATTTT. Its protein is CASSGNSNQPQHF.

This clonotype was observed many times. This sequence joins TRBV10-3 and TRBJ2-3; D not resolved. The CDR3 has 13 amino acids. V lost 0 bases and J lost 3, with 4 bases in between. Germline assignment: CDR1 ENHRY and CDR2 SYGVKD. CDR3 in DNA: TGTGCCATCAGTGAGTCTGGGACAGATACGCAGTATTTT. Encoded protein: CAISESGTDTQYF.

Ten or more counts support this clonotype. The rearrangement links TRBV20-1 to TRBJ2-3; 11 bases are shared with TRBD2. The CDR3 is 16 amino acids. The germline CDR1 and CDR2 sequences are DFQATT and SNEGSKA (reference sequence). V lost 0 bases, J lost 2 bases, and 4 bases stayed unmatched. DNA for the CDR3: TGCAGTGCTAGAGATCTACTAGCGGGGGACACAGATACGCAGTATTTT. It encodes CSARDLLAGDTDTQYF.

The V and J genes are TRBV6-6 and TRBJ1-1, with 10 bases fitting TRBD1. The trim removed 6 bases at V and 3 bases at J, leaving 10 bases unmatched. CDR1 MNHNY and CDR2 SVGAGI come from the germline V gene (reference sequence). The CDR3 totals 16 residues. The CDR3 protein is CASRPSDRGLDTEAFF. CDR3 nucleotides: TGTGCCAGCAGACCCTCAGACAGGGGGCTGGACACTGAAGCTTTCTTT.

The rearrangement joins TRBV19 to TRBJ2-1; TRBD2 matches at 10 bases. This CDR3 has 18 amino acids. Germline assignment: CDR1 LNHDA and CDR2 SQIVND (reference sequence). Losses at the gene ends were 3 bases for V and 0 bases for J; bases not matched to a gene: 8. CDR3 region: CASSMGLAKRGSYNEQFF. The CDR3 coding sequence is TGTGCCAGTAGTATGGGACTAGCGAAAAGAGGCTCCTACAATGAGCAGTTCTTC.

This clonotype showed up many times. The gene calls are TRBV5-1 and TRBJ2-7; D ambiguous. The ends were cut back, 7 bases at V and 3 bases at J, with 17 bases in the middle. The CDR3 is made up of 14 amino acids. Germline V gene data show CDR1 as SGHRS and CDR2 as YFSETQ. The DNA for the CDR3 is TGCGCCAGCTCTTACGGAGAAGGGTACTACGAGCAGTACTTC. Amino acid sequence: CASSYGEGYYEQYF.

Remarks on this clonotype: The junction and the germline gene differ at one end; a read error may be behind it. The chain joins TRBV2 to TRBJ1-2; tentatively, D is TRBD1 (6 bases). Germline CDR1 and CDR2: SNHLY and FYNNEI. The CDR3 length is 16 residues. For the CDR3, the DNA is TGTGCCAGCAGTGAGTCAGGGGCTAGTGAATACTATGGCGACACCTTC. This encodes CASSESGASEYYGDTF.

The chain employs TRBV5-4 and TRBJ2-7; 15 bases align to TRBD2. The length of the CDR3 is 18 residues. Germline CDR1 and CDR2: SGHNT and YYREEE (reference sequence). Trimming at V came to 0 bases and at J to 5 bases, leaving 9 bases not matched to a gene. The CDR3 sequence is CASSLVGLAGGLYHEQYF. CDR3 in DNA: TGTGCCAGCAGCTTGGTAGGACTAGCGGGAGGGTTATACCACGAGCAGTACTTC.

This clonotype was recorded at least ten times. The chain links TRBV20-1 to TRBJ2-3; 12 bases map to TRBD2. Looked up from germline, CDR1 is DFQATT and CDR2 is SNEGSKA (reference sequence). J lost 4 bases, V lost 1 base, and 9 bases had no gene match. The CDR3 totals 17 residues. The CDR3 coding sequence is TGCAGTGCTAGAGTCCCTCGACTAGCGGGAGTTGCAGATACGCAGTATTTT. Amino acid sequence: CSARVPRLAGVADTQYF.

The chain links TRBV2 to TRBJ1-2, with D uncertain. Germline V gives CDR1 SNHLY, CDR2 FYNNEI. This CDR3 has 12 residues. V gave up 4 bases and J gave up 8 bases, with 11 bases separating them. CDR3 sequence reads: CASSGPKGGYTF. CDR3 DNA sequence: TGTGCCAGCAGTGGGCCGAAGGGCGGCTACACCTTC.

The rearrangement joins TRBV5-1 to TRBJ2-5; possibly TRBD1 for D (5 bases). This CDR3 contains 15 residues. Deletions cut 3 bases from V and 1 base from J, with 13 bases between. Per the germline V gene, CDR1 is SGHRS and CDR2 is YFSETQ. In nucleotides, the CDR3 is TGCGCCAGCAGCTCCGGACAAGCTGGCCAAGAGACCCAGTACTTC. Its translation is CASSSGQAGQETQYF.

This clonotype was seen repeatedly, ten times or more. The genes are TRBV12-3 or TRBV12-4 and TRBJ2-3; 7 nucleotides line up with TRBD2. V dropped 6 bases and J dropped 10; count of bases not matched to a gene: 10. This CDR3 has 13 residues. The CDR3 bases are TGTGCCAGCAGCCCCACGGTTCGGGAGGCGCAGTATTTT. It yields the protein CASSPTVREAQYF.

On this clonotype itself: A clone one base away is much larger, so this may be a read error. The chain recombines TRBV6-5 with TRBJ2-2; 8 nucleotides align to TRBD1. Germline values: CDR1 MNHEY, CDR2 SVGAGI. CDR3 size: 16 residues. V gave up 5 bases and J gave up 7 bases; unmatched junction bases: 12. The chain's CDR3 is CASSRDRGGMSGELFF. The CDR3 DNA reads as TGTGCCAGCAGTCGCGACAGGGGTGGGATGAGCGGGGAGCTGTTTTTT.

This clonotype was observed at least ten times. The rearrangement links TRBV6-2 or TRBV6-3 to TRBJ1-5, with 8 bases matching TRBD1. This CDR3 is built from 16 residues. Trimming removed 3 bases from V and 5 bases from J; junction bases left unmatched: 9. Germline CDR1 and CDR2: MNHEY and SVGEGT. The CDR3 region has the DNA TGTGCCAGCAGTTATCCTATGGGACAGGCCGATCAGCCCCAGCATTTT. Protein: CASSYPMGQADQPQHF.

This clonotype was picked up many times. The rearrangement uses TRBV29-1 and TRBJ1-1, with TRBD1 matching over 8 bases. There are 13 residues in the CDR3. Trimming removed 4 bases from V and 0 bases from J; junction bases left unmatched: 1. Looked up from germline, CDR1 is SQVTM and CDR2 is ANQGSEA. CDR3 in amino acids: CSVGQGLNTEAFF. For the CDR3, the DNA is TGCAGCGTTGGACAGGGGTTGAACACTGAAGCTTTCTTT.

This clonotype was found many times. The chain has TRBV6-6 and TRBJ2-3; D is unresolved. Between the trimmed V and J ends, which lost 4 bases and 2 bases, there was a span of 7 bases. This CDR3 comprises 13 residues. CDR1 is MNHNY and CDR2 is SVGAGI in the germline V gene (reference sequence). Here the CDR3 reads CASSFSDTDTQYF. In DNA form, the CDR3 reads TGTGCCAGCAGTTTCAGCGACACAGATACGCAGTATTTT.

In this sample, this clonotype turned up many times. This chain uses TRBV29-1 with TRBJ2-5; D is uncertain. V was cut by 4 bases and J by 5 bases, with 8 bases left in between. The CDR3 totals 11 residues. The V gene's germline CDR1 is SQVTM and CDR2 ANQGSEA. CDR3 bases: TGCAGCGTTGTTCCCGAGGAGACCCAGTACTTC. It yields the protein CSVVPEETQYF. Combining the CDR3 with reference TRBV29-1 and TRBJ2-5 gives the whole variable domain SAVISQKPSRDICQRGTSLTIQCQVDSQVTMMFWYRQQPGQSLTLIATANQGSEATYESGFVIDKFPISRPNLTFSTLTVSNMSPEDSSIYLCSVVPEETQYFGPGTRLLVL.

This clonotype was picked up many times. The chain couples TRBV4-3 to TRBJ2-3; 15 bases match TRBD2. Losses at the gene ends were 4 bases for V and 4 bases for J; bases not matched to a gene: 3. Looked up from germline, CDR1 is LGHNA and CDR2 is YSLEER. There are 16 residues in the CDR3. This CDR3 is CASSPGLAGGPDTQYF. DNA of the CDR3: TGCGCCAGCAGCCCGGGACTAGCGGGAGGCCCAGATACGCAGTATTTT.

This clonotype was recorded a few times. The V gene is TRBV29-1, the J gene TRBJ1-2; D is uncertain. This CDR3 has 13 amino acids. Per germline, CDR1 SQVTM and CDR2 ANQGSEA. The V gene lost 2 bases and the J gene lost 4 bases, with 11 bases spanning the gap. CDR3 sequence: CSVESQDLYGYTF. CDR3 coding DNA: TGCAGCGTTGAAAGCCAGGACCTCTATGGCTACACCTTC.